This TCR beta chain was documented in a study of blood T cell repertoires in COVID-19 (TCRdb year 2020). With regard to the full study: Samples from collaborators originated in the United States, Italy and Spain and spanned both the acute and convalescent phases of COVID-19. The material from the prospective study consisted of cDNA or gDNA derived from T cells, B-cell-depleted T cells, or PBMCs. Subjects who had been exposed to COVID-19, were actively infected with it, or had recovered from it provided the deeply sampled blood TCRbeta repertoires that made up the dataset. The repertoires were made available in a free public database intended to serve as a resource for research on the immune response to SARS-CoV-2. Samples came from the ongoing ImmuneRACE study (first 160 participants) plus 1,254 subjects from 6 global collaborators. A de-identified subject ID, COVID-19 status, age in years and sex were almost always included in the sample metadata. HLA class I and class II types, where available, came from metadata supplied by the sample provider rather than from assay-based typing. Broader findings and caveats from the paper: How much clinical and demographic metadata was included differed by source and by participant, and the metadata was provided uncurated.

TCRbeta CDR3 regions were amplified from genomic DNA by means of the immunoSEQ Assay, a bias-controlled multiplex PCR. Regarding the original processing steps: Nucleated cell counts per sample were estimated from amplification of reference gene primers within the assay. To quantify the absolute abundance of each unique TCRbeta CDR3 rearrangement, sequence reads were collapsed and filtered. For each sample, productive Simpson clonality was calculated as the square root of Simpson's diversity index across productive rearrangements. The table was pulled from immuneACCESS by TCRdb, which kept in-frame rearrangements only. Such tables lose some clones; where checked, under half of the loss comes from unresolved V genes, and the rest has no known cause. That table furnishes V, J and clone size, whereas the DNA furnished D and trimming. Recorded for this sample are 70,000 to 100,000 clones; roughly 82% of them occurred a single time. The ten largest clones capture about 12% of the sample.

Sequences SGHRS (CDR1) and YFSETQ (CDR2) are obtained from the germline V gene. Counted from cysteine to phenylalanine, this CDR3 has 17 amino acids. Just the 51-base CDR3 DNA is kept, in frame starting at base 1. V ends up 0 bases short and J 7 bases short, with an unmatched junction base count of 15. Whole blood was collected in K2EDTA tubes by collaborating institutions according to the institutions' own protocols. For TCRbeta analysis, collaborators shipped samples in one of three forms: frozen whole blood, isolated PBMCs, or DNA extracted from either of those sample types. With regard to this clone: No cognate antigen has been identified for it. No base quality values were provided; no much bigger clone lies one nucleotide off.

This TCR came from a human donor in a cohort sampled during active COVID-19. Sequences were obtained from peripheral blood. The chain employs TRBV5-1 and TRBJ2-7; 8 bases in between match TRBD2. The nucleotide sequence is TGCGCCAGCAGCTTGGTAGGACTAGCACTTAGAACTGGAGAGCAGTACTTC. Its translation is CASSLVGLALRTGEQYF.